The rows below give T cell receptor beta chains drawn from one sample of a study of OX40 agonist ivuxolimab in advanced cancers. The assay was immunoSEQ multiplex PCR, and TCRdb's table has in-frame clones only and misses some. The data show 81,000 or so clones, about 88% seen once. The sample here was CD4+ or CD8+ T cells sorted from blood, taken in a trial of the OX40 agonist ivuxolimab. All receptors come from an adult with an advanced solid tumor such as melanoma, head and neck, liver or kidney cancer. Both conserved end residues are part of each CDR3. A D gene is named only where the DNA matches it firmly. Part of the rows lack a size; the others show once, few, many or a class for expanded clones.

V gene: TRBV5-1; clone size: NA; D gene: NA; J gene: TRBJ2-3; CDR3 DNA: TGCGCCAGCTGCCGGGGGCTCGGGGTCGGGGCGACAGATACGCAGTATTTT; CDR3 protein: CASCRGLGVGATDTQYF
V gene: TRBV7-2; clone size: few; D gene: NA; J gene: TRBJ1-5; CDR3 DNA: TGTGCCAGCAGCTTAGCGCAAATAGGGAGCATCCATCAGCCCCAGCATTTT; CDR3 protein: CASSLAQIGSIHQPQHF
V gene: TRBV4-3; clone size: NA; D gene: NA; J gene: TRBJ2-2; CDR3 DNA: TGCGCCAGCAGTGTACTGACCGGGGAGCTGTTTTTT; CDR3 protein: CASSVLTGELFF
V gene: TRBV5-1; clone size: NA; D gene: NA; J gene: TRBJ2-7; CDR3 DNA: TGCGCCAGCAGAACCGGACCTCCTTCTTTTTCCTACGAGCAGTACTTC; CDR3 protein: CASRTGPPSFSYEQYF
V gene: TRBV2; clone size: NA; D gene: TRBD1; J gene: TRBJ2-3; CDR3 DNA: TGTGCCAGCAGTGAAGAAGGGGGCGCAACCCCCAATACGCAGTATTTT; CDR3 protein: CASSEEGGATPNTQYF
V gene: TRBV6-5; clone size: NA; D gene: NA; J gene: TRBJ2-3; CDR3 DNA: TGTGCCAGCAGTTCCGGATGGGCGATGGATACGCAGTATTTT; CDR3 protein: CASSSGWAMDTQYF
V gene: TRBV7-8; clone size: few; D gene: TRBD1; J gene: TRBJ2-5; CDR3 DNA: TGTGCCAGCAGCCTAACAGGGGGCCCCTGGCAAGAGACCCAGTACTTC; CDR3 protein: CASSLTGGPWQETQYF
V gene: TRBV6-5; clone size: NA; D gene: NA; J gene: TRBJ1-5; CDR3 DNA: TGTGCCAGCAGTTACACACTTACGCAGCCCCAGCATTTT; CDR3 protein: CASSYTLTQPQHF
V gene: TRBV6-6; clone size: NA; D gene: TRBD1; J gene: TRBJ1-1; CDR3 DNA: TGTGCCAGCAGTTACGGGGGACAGGGAATGCCTGAAGCTTTCTTT; CDR3 protein: CASSYGGQGMPEAFF
V gene: TRBV28; clone size: NA; D gene: TRBD2; J gene: TRBJ2-7; CDR3 DNA: TGTGCCAGCAGTTTTCGGCTAGCGGGCTCCTACGAGCAGTACTTC; CDR3 protein: CASSFRLAGSYEQYF
V gene: TRBV7-2; clone size: NA; D gene: TRBD2; J gene: TRBJ2-2; CDR3 DNA: TGTGCCAGCAGCTTCCTAGCGGGGGTTGTCGGGGAGCTGTTTTTT; CDR3 protein: CASSFLAGVVGELFF
V gene: TRBV18; clone size: NA; D gene: NA; J gene: TRBJ2-2; CDR3 DNA: TGTGCCAGCTCACCACGGGCGGGAAACACCGGGGAGCTGTTTTTT; CDR3 protein: CASSPRAGNTGELFF
V gene: TRBV5-6; clone size: NA; D gene: TRBD1; J gene: TRBJ2-4; CDR3 DNA: TGTGCCAGCGGGGCAGGGGGCGCGGCAGCCAAAAACATTCAGTACTTC; CDR3 protein: CASGAGGAAAKNIQYF
V gene: TRBV7-3; clone size: NA; D gene: NA; J gene: TRBJ2-3; CDR3 DNA: TGTGCCAGCAGCCCCGGACAGTTCACAGATACGCAGTATTTT; CDR3 protein: CASSPGQFTDTQYF